The rows below give T cell receptor beta chains drawn from one sample of a study of T-cell memory formation after mild COVID-19. TCRdb redid the calling of the 5' RACE reads with MiXCR, one entry per CDR3 protein. The table has roughly 190,000 distinct CDR3 sequences, roughly 18% seen once. The sample comprised PBMCs or a T cell subset sorted from them (not recorded which). The receptors were gathered from an adult woman who had mild COVID-19 (a few samples of this study predate the infection). Cell type and time point are not known. CDR3s include the opening cysteine and the closing phenylalanine or tryptophan. The order of the fields is D gene, clone size, V gene, J gene, CDR3 DNA, CDR3 protein. D genes are given only for firm matches. Clone size is given for some rows only: seen once, a few or many times, or a class if the clone is expanded.

D: TRBD2; size: .; V: TRBV24-1; J: TRBJ2-3; DNA: TGTGCCACCAGTGGGAGACGGGGGCTAGCGGGGGTTACCACAGATACGCAGTATTTT; CDR3: CATSGRRGLAGVTTDTQYF
D: .; size: .; V: TRBV7-2; J: TRBJ1-1; DNA: TGTGCCAGCAGCTTAGCCCCGGCGGTCACTGAAGCTTTCTTT; CDR3: CASSLAPAVTEAFF
D: .; size: .; V: TRBV9; J: TRBJ1-2; DNA: TGTGCCAGCAGCGTGGGACAATGGGTCTATGGCTACACCTTC; CDR3: CASSVGQWVYGYTF
D: .; size: few; V: TRBV7-9; J: TRBJ1-2; DNA: TGTGCCAGCAGCGGTCGGGGGGCCTCTGGCTACACCTTC; CDR3: CASSGRGASGYTF
D: .; size: few; V: TRBV9; J: TRBJ1-2; DNA: TGTGCCAGCAGCCGAGAACGTCCGAATGGCTACACCTTC; CDR3: CASSRERPNGYTF
D: .; size: .; V: TRBV29-1; J: TRBJ1-2; DNA: TGCAGCGTTGGGGAGGGCTATGGCTACACCTTC; CDR3: CSVGEGYGYTF
D: .; size: .; V: TRBV2; J: TRBJ1-1; DNA: TGTGCCAGCACCTCTGGACGCTTTGATGAAGCTTTCTTT; CDR3: CASTSGRFDEAFF
D: .; size: .; V: TRBV29-1; J: TRBJ1-1; DNA: TGCAGCTACTCACTCGGGACGGCGAACACTGAAGCTTTCTTT; CDR3: CSYSLGTANTEAFF
D: .; size: .; V: TRBV5-1; J: TRBJ2-7; DNA: TGCGCCAGCAGCTCATCGCCGCCCACCTACGAGCAGTACTTC; CDR3: CASSSSPPTYEQYF
D: TRBD1; size: few; V: TRBV20-1; J: TRBJ1-6; DNA: TGCAGTGCTAGAGATCGGCCCCTCGACAGGGTGCCTTCACCCCTCCACTTT; CDR3: CSARDRPLDRVPSPLHF
D: TRBD1; size: .; V: TRBV29-1; J: TRBJ2-7; DNA: TGCAGCGTCGCACCAGGGGGATCGTACGAGCAGTACTTC; CDR3: CSVAPGGSYEQYF
D: .; size: .; V: TRBV12-5; J: TRBJ2-7; DNA: TGTGCTAGTGGACTGGGACAGATCCTGGGGGGCGAGCAGTACTTC; CDR3: CASGLGQILGGEQYF
D: TRBD1; size: .; V: TRBV5-4; J: TRBJ2-7; DNA: TGTGCCAGCAGCTCAGGGGGATTATACGAGCAGTACTTC; CDR3: CASSSGGLYEQYF
D: .; size: .; V: TRBV5-1; J: TRBJ1-2; DNA: TGCGCCAGCAGCCTCACGTACTTGACATATGGCTACACCTTC; CDR3: CASSLTYLTYGYTF
D: .; size: .; V: TRBV7-6; J: TRBJ2-5; DNA: TGTGCCAGCAGCTTACAGGGTATCCAAGAGACCCAGTACTTC; CDR3: CASSLQGIQETQYF
D: .; size: .; V: TRBV2; J: TRBJ1-1; DNA: TGTGCCAGCGGGCAGGGTACGGCTGAAGCTTTCTTT; CDR3: CASGQGTAEAFF
D: .; size: few; V: TRBV12-3/TRBV12-4; J: TRBJ2-3; DNA: TGTGCCAGCAGACGCGCAGGGCTCTACACAGATACGCAGTATTTT; CDR3: CASRRAGLYTDTQYF
D: TRBD2; size: few; V: TRBV12-3/TRBV12-4; J: TRBJ2-7; DNA: TGTGCCAGCAGTTTAAGCGGGAGGTGTTACGAGCAGTACTTC; CDR3: CASSLSGRCYEQYF
D: .; size: many; V: TRBV18; J: TRBJ2-7; DNA: TGTGCCAGCTCACCGGGAGGAACCTACGAGCAGTACTTC; CDR3: CASSPGGTYEQYF
D: TRBD1; size: many; V: TRBV4-1; J: TRBJ1-1; DNA: TGCGCCAGCAGCCAAGGAGAGGGCAGGGGGGCTGAAGCTTTCTTT; CDR3: CASSQGEGRGAEAFF
D: TRBD2; size: .; V: TRBV7-3; J: TRBJ2-3; DNA: TGTGCCAGCAGCTTATCACCGACTAGCGGGAGGACAGATACGCAGTATTTT; CDR3: CASSLSPTSGRTDTQYF
D: .; size: few; V: TRBV29-1; J: TRBJ2-1; DNA: TGCAGCGTTGTCCATGCCCGGGGGCCCGGTCGTTATGAGCAGTTCTTC; CDR3: CSVVHARGPGRYEQFF